This entry lists 31 T cell receptor beta chains sequenced from one sample in a study of Ad26.COV2.S vaccination and SARS-CoV-2 variants (dated by TCRdb to the early 2020s). This sample's treatment or condition label indicates: around 19 received Ad26.COV2.S at low or high dose, single or two shots; five or six received placebo; per-sample allocation not given. Repertoires of vaccine and placebo recipients were sequenced from samples collected on day 63 after the first injection. The library was made by the immunoSEQ multiplex PCR assay. The table comes from immuneACCESS by way of TCRdb, which keeps in-frame sequences with V and J called. Part of the clones is missing from these tables; in studies checked, under half for an unresolved V gene and the rest for unknown reasons. The sample includes some 420,000 clones, with 70% to 90% observed a single time. The top ten clones comprise 3.5% to 4% of the sample.

The sequences come from peripheral blood, collected in a trial of Ad26.COV2.S vaccine versus placebo. The source is a person aged 18-65 years who received the Ad26.COV2.S COVID-19 vaccine or a placebo.

CDR3 sequence (DNA): TGTGCCAGCAGCGTAAGCAGGGAGCGCATTAATTCACCCCTCCACTTT. Amino acid sequence: CASSVSRERINSPLHF. This sequence joins TRBV9 and TRBJ1-6; the D gene is possibly TRBD1 (5 bases). The CDR3 is 16 amino acids. Germline assignment: CDR1 SGDLS and CDR2 YYNGEE. V was pared by 1 base and J by 6 bases, with 14 bases between. Looking up the rest from reference TRBV9 and TRBJ1-6 gives the full variable domain: DSGVTQTPKHLITATGQRVTLRCSPRSGDLSVYWYQQSLDQGLQFLIQYYNGEERAKGNILERFSAQQFPDLHSELNLSSLELGDSALYFCASSVSRERINSPLHFGNGTRLTVT.

The chain links TRBV4-1 to TRBJ1-4; D might be TRBD1 (5 bases). CDR1 MGHRA and CDR2 YSYEKL come from the germline V gene. The CDR3 is 16 residues long. V was shortened by 0 bases and J by 6 bases, with 14 bases between the two germline ends. The CDR3 coding sequence is TGCGCCAGCAGCCAAGAGCATTGGACAATCTATGAAAAACTGTTTTTT. It specifies CASSQEHWTIYEKLFF.

DNA of the CDR3: TGTGCCAGCAGCTTGGATGGCAGAACGACAGATACGCAGTATTTT. Translation: CASSLDGRTTDTQYF. The V and J genes are TRBV5-4 and TRBJ2-3; no clear D gene. CDR1 and CDR2 from the germline V gene are SGHNT and YYREEE (reference sequence). V lost 0 bases to trimming and J lost 3 bases, with 11 bases between them. The CDR3 extends over 15 amino acids.

The chain combines TRBV21-1 with TRBJ2-1; the table's D call of TRBD2 was not tested on the DNA. TRBV21-1 is labeled a pseudogene. The CDR3 totals 14 residues. In DNA, the CDR3 is TGTGCCAGCAGCAAAGTGGAGGGTCACAATGAGCAGTTCTTC. It translates to CASSKVEGHNEQFF.

This clone has just a few counts. This rearrangement joins TRBV28 to TRBJ1-6; D unclear. This CDR3 spans 17 amino acids. Trimming cost V 6 bases and J 1 base, with 16 bases left between them. Germline lookup yields CDR1 MDHEN and CDR2 SYDVKM. The CDR3 sequence: CASRTGKTSSYNSPLHF. In DNA form, the CDR3 reads TGTGCCAGCAGAACGGGGAAAACTTCTTCCTATAATTCACCCCTCCACTTT. Full variable domain (outside the CDR3, taken from reference TRBV28 and TRBJ1-6): DVKVTQSSRYLVKRTGEKVFLECVQDMDHENMFWYRQDPGLGLRLIYFSYDVKMKEKGDIPEGYSVSREKKERFSLILESASTNQTSMYLCASRTGKTSSYNSPLHFGNGTRLTVT.

This clone has just one count. J is TRBJ1-5 and V is TRBV5-6, with D perhaps TRBD1 (6 bases). The CDR3 is 13 amino acids. The V end was cut by 0 bases, the J end by 7 bases, with 8 bases between. CDR1 SGHDT and CDR2 YYEEEE come from the germline V gene. CDR3 protein: CASSLDREQPQHF. The CDR3 nucleotides read TGTGCCAGCAGCTTGGACAGGGAACAGCCCCAGCATTTT.

This chain joins TRBV15 and TRBJ2-1; TRBD2 aligns across 15 bases. Germline values: CDR1 LNHNV, CDR2 YYDKDF (reference sequence). V gave up 3 bases and J gave up 5 bases; unmatched junction bases: 2. The CDR3 spans 16 residues. This chain's CDR3 is CATSRGTSGGNNEQFF. The CDR3 bases are TGTGCCACCAGCAGGGGGACTAGCGGGGGGAACAATGAGCAGTTCTTC.

This rearrangement joins TRBV7-3 to TRBJ2-2; perhaps TRBD1 as D (6 bases). Germline lookup yields CDR1 SGHTA and CDR2 FQGTGA. This CDR3 has 16 residues. Deletions cut 5 bases from V and 2 bases from J, with 15 bases between. The CDR3, as DNA: TGTGCCAGCAGCCAACCTGCTGGGGGCAACACCGGGGAGCTGTTTTTT. The encoded protein is CASSQPAGGNTGELFF. Full variable domain (remainder filled in from reference TRBV7-3 and TRBJ2-2): GAGVSQTPSNKVTEKGKYVELRCDPISGHTALYWYRQSLGQGPEFLIYFQGTGAADDSGLPNDRFFAVRPEGSVSTLKIQRTERGDSAVYLCASSQPAGGNTGELFFGEGSRLTVL.

As to this clone: This CDR3 is also generated by other DNA sequences in the sample. The chain recombines TRBV15 with TRBJ2-6; 10 positions agree with TRBD1. Germline loops: CDR1 LNHNV, CDR2 YYDKDF (reference sequence). This CDR3 is 18 amino acids long. J lost 0 bases, V lost 6 bases, and 8 bases had no gene match. CDR3 nucleotides: TGTGCCACCAGTCCTCGGACAGGGGGAAGCTCTGGGGCCAACGTCCTGACTTTC. Its protein is CATSPRTGGSSGANVLTF.

The CDR3 reads CASSSIVGSYNSPLHF. CDR3 DNA sequence: TGTGCCAGCAGCTCTATTGTTGGGTCCTATAATTCACCCCTCCACTTT. The chain links TRBV5-6 to TRBJ1-6; no reliable D call. Germline V gives CDR1 SGHDT, CDR2 YYEEEE. CDR3 length equals 16 residues. The ends were cut back, 3 bases at V and 1 base at J, with 11 bases in the middle.

The V and J genes are TRBV11-1 and TRBJ2-5, with a tentative D call TRBD1 (5 bases). The CDR3 covers 12 residues. Per germline, CDR1 SGHAT and CDR2 FQDESV (reference sequence). The germline V and J ends were trimmed by 4 bases and 4 bases, with 7 bases remaining between them. DNA for the CDR3: TGTGCCAGCAGCTCTAGGGGAGAGACCCAGTACTTC. Residues: CASSSRGETQYF.

This chain uses TRBV13 with TRBJ2-7; TRBD2 agrees at 9 bases. CDR1 PRHDT and CDR2 FYEKMQ come from the germline V gene (reference sequence). The CDR3 is 14 amino acids. Trimming cost V 6 bases and J 7 bases; bases outside gene matches: 10. The CDR3 loop is CASSHLPSGKEQYF. In DNA, the CDR3 is TGTGCCAGCAGTCACCTCCCTAGCGGGAAGGAGCAGTACTTC.

This clone was observed a single time. The chain links TRBV7-6 to TRBJ2-1, with 8 bases matching TRBD2. The CDR3 covers 15 residues. CDR1 and CDR2 from the germline V gene are SGHVS and FNYEAQ. The V and J ends lost 5 bases and 2 bases, in that order; junction bases with no gene match: 5. CDR3 in amino acids: CASSRGGSTYNEQFF. The CDR3 region has the DNA TGTGCCAGCAGCCGCGGGGGGTCTACCTACAATGAGCAGTTCTTC.

Here the CDR3 DNA reads TGTGCCAGCAGGGGATCGGGTGAAGATACGCAGTATTTT. Protein: CASRGSGEDTQYF. The chain uses TRBV12-3 or TRBV12-4 and TRBJ2-3; D is uncertain. The ends were cut back, 6 bases at V and 5 bases at J, with 12 bases in the middle. This CDR3 contains 13 residues.

This chain connects TRBV10-3 to TRBJ2-1, with 10 positions matching TRBD2. After removal of 6 bases from V and 2 bases from J, the junction contained 7 bases not matched to a gene. Germline V CDR1 and CDR2: ENHRY, SYGVKD. This CDR3 has 16 amino acids. CDR3 residues: CAIRDASGGAYNEQFF. For the CDR3, the DNA is TGTGCCATCAGGGATGCTAGCGGGGGAGCCTACAATGAGCAGTTCTTC.

The rearrangement uses TRBV4-1 and TRBJ2-3; 8 bases agree with TRBD2. CDR1 is MGHRA, CDR2 YSYEKL, per germline. With 1 base clipped from V and 2 bases from J, the junction kept 14 bases outside the gene matches. The length of the CDR3 is 19 residues. CDR3 DNA sequence: TGCGCCAGCAGCCAAGTTCTCTCTGCGGGGGGAAACCCCACAGATACGCAGTATTTT. Residues: CASSQVLSAGGNPTDTQYF.

The chain links TRBV24-1 to TRBJ1-1; D is unresolved. The germline CDR1 and CDR2 sequences are KGHDR and SFDVKD. V lost 1 base, J lost 11 bases, and 13 bases lay in between. The CDR3 has 13 amino acids. Here the CDR3 DNA reads TGTGCCACCAGTGATTTTGGGCTTCCGAGGGCTTTCTTT. This sequence encodes CATSDFGLPRAFF.

The gene calls are TRBV4-3 and TRBJ2-7; 7 nucleotides align to TRBD2. CDR1 is LGHNA and CDR2 is YSLEER in the germline V gene. J was trimmed by 0 bases and V by 0 bases; bases with no gene match: 8. The CDR3 totals 17 residues. The CDR3 nucleotides read TGCGCCAGCAGCCAAGATATAGTGCGGGGGACCTCCTACGAGCAGTACTTC. It encodes CASSQDIVRGTSYEQYF.

The rearrangement links TRBV19 to TRBJ1-4; tentative D call: TRBD1 (6 bases). The germline V and J ends were trimmed by 9 bases and 10 bases, with 21 bases remaining between them. This CDR3 region has 14 residues. CDR1 is LNHDA, CDR2 SQIVND, per germline (reference sequence). The CDR3 spells CASIPNREVGKLFF. CDR3 bases: TGTGCCAGCATACCTAACAGGGAAGTAGGAAAACTGTTTTTT.

This clone came up once. The chain recombines TRBV2 with TRBJ1-5; tentatively, D is TRBD1 (5 bases). Germline values: CDR1 SNHLY, CDR2 FYNNEI. Trimming removed 8 bases at V and 3 bases at J, with 11 bases between. The CDR3 contains 13 residues. CDR3 coding DNA: TGTGCCAGCGGACCGGGACCCAATCAGCCCCAGCATTTT. It specifies CASGPGPNQPQHF.

This chain uses TRBV12-3 or TRBV12-4 with TRBJ2-7; D is uncertain. The V and J ends lost 6 bases and 0 bases respectively, with 9 bases between them. The CDR3 extends over 13 amino acids. The CDR3 loop reads CASRSLLSYEQYF. The DNA of the CDR3 is TGTGCCAGCAGAAGTTTACTCTCCTACGAGCAGTACTTC.

DNA of the CDR3: TGCGCCAGCAGCTTGAAGGGGAACACTGAAGCTTTCTTT. Amino acid sequence: CASSLKGNTEAFF. The chain recombines TRBV5-1 with TRBJ1-1; D gene unclear. The CDR3 extends over 13 amino acids. Trimming removed 1 base at V and 1 base at J, with 5 bases between. Germline V gene lookup returns CDR1 SGHRS and CDR2 YFSETQ. Complete variable domain (other parts from reference TRBV5-1 and TRBJ1-1): KAGVTQTPRYLIKTRGQQVTLSCSPISGHRSVSWYQQTPGQGLQFLFEYFSETQRNKGNFPGRFSGRQFSNSRSEMNVSTLELGDSALYLCASSLKGNTEAFFGQGTRLTVV.

This rearrangement joins TRBV10-1 to TRBJ2-5, with 12 bases aligning to TRBD1. This CDR3 region has 15 residues. CDR1 and CDR2 from the germline V gene are WNHNN and SYGVQD (reference sequence). V was clipped by 2 bases and J by 5 bases; unmatched bases: 3. CDR3 DNA sequence: TGCGCCAGCAGTGAGGGGACAGGGGGCCGGGAGACCCAGTACTTC. Protein: CASSEGTGGRETQYF.

This clone is a singleton in its sample. The chain recombines TRBV7-9 with TRBJ2-2; D remains ambiguous. Trimming took 2 bases from V and 6 from J, leaving 1 base between them. CDR3 length: 11 residues. Germline CDR1 is SEHNR and CDR2 is FQNEAQ (reference sequence). Written as DNA, the CDR3 is TGTGCCAGCAGCTTATCCGGGGAGCTGTTTTTT. It specifies CASSLSGELFF.

This chain links TRBV7-9 with TRBJ2-7; weak D call: TRBD1 (6 bases). Trimming took 5 bases from V and 1 from J, leaving 12 bases between them. This CDR3 spans 14 amino acids. CDR1 and CDR2 from the germline V gene are SEHNR and FQNEAQ (reference sequence). The CDR3 DNA sequence: TGTGCCAGCAGCCAAAGGGGGTTTTCCTACGAGCAGTACTTC. This gives the protein CASSQRGFSYEQYF.

The rearrangement joins TRBV6-5 to TRBJ2-7; D might be TRBD2 (7 bases). V was trimmed by 2 bases and J by 0 bases, leaving 11 bases between them. The CDR3 is 15 residues long. Germline V lookup: CDR1 MNHEY, CDR2 SVGAGI. CDR3 in amino acids: CASSYGGGGSYEQYF. The CDR3 nucleotides are TGTGCCAGCAGTTACGGGGGGGGCGGCTCCTACGAGCAGTACTTC.

The chain's CDR3 is CASSLASQPGNTIYF. The CDR3 coding sequence is TGTGCCAGCAGCTTAGCTTCACAGCCTGGAAACACCATATATTTT. The chain couples TRBV7-2 to TRBJ1-3; D is unresolved. Trimming pared 0 bases from V and 2 bases from J, leaving 8 bases between. Per the germline V gene, CDR1 is SGHTA and CDR2 is FQGNSA. This CDR3 contains 15 residues.

The CDR3 bases are TGTGCCAGCAATTCACAGGGGACAGCAGGAAACACCATATATTTT. This translates into CASNSQGTAGNTIYF. The J gene is TRBJ1-3, the V gene TRBV2; 7 nucleotides align to TRBD1. The CDR3 consists of 15 residues. CDR1 and CDR2 (germline): SNHLY, FYNNEI. Losses at the gene ends were 7 bases for V and 4 bases for J; bases not matched to a gene: 10. Combining the CDR3 with reference TRBV2 and TRBJ1-3 gives the whole variable domain EPEVTQTPSHQVTQMGQEVILRCVPISNHLYFYWYRQILGQKVEFLVSFYNNEISEKSEIFDDQFSVERPDGSNFTLKIRSTKLEDSAMYFCASNSQGTAGNTIYFGEGSWLTVV.

DNA for the CDR3: TGCGCCAGCAGCCCGAGCGCGGCGATGAACACTGAAGCTTTCTTT. Its protein product is CASSPSAAMNTEAFF. This chain links TRBV5-1 with TRBJ1-1; D call uncertain. The CDR3 contains 15 residues. The germline gives CDR1 SGHRS, CDR2 YFSETQ. V was clipped by 4 bases and J by 0 bases, with 13 bases between them. Full variable domain (outside the CDR3, taken from reference TRBV5-1 and TRBJ1-1): KAGVTQTPRYLIKTRGQQVTLSCSPISGHRSVSWYQQTPGQGLQFLFEYFSETQRNKGNFPGRFSGRQFSNSRSEMNVSTLELGDSALYLCASSPSAAMNTEAFFGQGTRLTVV.

This chain uses TRBV6-5 with TRBJ2-7, with 8 bases fitting TRBD2. The CDR3 is 15 residues long. Looked up from germline, CDR1 is MNHEY and CDR2 is SVGAGI. Trimming took 7 bases from V and 3 from J; bases not matched to a gene: 11. The CDR3 is CASKALRGGLYEQYF. In DNA form, the CDR3 reads TGTGCCAGCAAGGCACTTCGGGGGGGCCTCTACGAGCAGTACTTC.

The V gene is TRBV10-3, the J gene TRBJ1-5; D possibly corresponds to TRBD1 (5 bases). The CDR3 has 14 residues. Germline V lookup: CDR1 ENHRY, CDR2 SYGVKD. Trimming shortened V by 3 bases and J by 5 bases, and 11 bases separated the two germline ends. The CDR3 DNA follows: TGTGCCATCAGTGACCATACGGGGGATCAGCCCCAGCATTTT. This translates into CAISDHTGDQPQHF.